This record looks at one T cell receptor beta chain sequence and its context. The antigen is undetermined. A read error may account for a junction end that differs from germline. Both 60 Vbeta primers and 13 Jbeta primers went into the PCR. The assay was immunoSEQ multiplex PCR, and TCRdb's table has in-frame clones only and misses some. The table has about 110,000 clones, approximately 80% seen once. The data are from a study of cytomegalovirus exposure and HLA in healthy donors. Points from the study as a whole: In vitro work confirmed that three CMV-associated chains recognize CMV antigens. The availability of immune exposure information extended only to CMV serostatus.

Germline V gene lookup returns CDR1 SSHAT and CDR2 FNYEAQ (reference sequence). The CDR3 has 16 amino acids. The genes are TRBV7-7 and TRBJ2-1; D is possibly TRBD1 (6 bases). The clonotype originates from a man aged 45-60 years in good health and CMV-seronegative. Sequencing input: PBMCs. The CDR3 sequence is CASSFQPGVSYNEQFF. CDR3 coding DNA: TGTGCTAGCAGCTTCCAGCCAGGGGTATCCTACAATGAGCAGTTCTTC.